The clone carrying this T cell receptor (beta chain) was observed at least ten times. Its antigen is unknown. This specimen belongs to a study of T cells in Graves' hyperthyroidism and ophthalmopathy. CDR3 size: 12 residues. CDR1 SGHAT and CDR2 FQNNGV come from the germline V gene. With 4 bases removed from V and 4 bases from J, the gap between germline ends came to 6 bases. Amplification targeted TCR beta CDR3 regions from RNA transcripts. The HTBI primer set was used in a first-round RT-PCR of the TCR CDR3. TCRdb reprocessed the multiplex PCR reads with MiXCR, giving one entry per CDR3 protein. Here the sample spans some 500,000 distinct CDR3 sequences, about an eighth being singletons. The study, taken as a whole, reports: Among clonotypes expanded in thyroid above 0.001, most were also found in blood.

The source material was blood. The clonotype originates from a woman between 18 and 29 years old with Graves' hyperthyroidism. The chain has TRBV11-2 and TRBJ2-3; D uncertain. The CDR3: CASSSSADTQYF. CDR3 DNA sequence: TGTGCCAGCAGCTCTTCCGCAGATACGCAGTATTTT.